This T cell receptor (beta chain) was captured in a study of shared clonotypes between healthy human individuals. The study, taken as a whole, reports: Depth of sequencing was expected to influence donor clonotype sharing.

CDR3 length equals 17 residues. J lost 5 bases, V lost 1 base, and 11 bases had no gene match. Germline CDR1 and CDR2: SGHVS and FNYEAQ. In regard to this clone: As yet, its antigen is unknown.

TCRdb's table, derived via immunoSEQ multiplex PCR, lists solely in-frame clones and lacks some. The table has about 680,000 clones, about 80% seen once. The V and J genes are TRBV7-6 and TRBJ2-7, with 10 bases aligning to TRBD2. This TCR derives from a young woman in good health. Sequences were obtained from memory CD4+ T cells sorted from blood. Documented subset: CD45RA-negative fraction. The CDR3 nucleotides read TGTGCCAGCAGCTTAGTTCCCTTGGCTAGCGGGAGCCACGAGCAGTACTTC. It encodes CASSLVPLASGSHEQYF.